Listed below are T cell receptor beta chains from one sample, sequenced in a study of cytomegalovirus exposure and HLA in healthy donors. Some clones are missing from TCRdb's copy, which holds only in-frame ones; the method was immunoSEQ multiplex PCR. The repertoire table contains around 130,000 clones. Sequencing was done on a sample of PBMCs. All receptors derive from a woman aged 55-69 years in good health and CMV-seronegative. CDR3s include the opening cysteine and the closing phenylalanine or tryptophan.

V | CDR3
TRBV2 | CASTRQGPNAEAFF
TRBV5-1 | CATGDRANTGELFF
TRBV19 | CASSINPGQVRSYEQYF
TRBV6-6 | CASRKDSNSGNTIYF
TRBV28 | CASKPGGGSTDTQYF
TRBV19 | CASRLYDRDKSMNTEAFF
TRBV9 | CASTRGNTGELFF
TRBV19 | CASSTPGLAHTSYEQYF
TRBV28 | CASSSRQGRQPQHF
TRBV30 | CAWSRGGASSEQYF
TRBV14 | CASSQLGVGTDTQYF
TRBV28 | CASSSPDKSYEQYF
TRBV27 | CASSKGSRQNTEAFF
TRBV19 | CASQGSYEQYF
TRBV5-1 | CASSLDGDSPYEQYF
TRBV19 | CASSIFQGETQYF
TRBV6-1 | CASSGGAANEKLFF
TRBV2 | CASRGDRPTKGYTF
TRBV6-5 | CASSYSTPGTFREQYF
TRBV5-1 | CASSFGLAGGRGNEQFF
TRBV19 | CASSFKGSPSYEQYF
TRBV6-6 | CASSPGTGDEPQHF
TRBV5-1 | CASSRRGGDQQFF
TRBV6-1 | CASSESGTSTDTQYF
TRBV9 | CASSVEPRVGNTEAFF
TRBV27 | CASSLRSRQGTNQPQHF
TRBV7-2 | CASSYREAGKLFF
TRBV9 | CASSVATGATNEKLFF
TRBV5-5 | CASSFRGPEAFF
TRBV5-4 | CASSASGSGYTGELFF
TRBV7-3 | CASSYGGVNYNEQFF
TRBV21-1 | CASSKAGNGRANTDTQYF
TRBV29-1 | CSVEGGGAGQYF
TRBV5-1 | CASSLASLGQIRQETQYF
TRBV11-1 | CASSPRTGRSEQYF
TRBV18 | CASSPGQESSGANVLTF
TRBV6-5 | CASSYEQGARTEAFF
TRBV11-2 | CASSLTGLNTEAFF
TRBV4-2 | CATSAQGAANQPQHF
TRBV5-1 | CASSLGQQETQYF
TRBV15 | CATSARDRAADTQYF
TRBV6-5 | CASSYAAGHQPQHF
TRBV5-5 | CASNSGSIEQFF
TRBV9 | CASSALGQINTEAFF
TRBV2 | CASSEAGRSGGGTEAFF
TRBV11-2 | CASSIGGGFHNEQFF
TRBV6-6 | CASRGPQGGAFF
TRBV6-5 | CASSYAGGLDINEQYF
TRBV5-4 | CASSLEAGGYNSPLHF
TRBV11-2 | CASSLGGASGFSYEQYF